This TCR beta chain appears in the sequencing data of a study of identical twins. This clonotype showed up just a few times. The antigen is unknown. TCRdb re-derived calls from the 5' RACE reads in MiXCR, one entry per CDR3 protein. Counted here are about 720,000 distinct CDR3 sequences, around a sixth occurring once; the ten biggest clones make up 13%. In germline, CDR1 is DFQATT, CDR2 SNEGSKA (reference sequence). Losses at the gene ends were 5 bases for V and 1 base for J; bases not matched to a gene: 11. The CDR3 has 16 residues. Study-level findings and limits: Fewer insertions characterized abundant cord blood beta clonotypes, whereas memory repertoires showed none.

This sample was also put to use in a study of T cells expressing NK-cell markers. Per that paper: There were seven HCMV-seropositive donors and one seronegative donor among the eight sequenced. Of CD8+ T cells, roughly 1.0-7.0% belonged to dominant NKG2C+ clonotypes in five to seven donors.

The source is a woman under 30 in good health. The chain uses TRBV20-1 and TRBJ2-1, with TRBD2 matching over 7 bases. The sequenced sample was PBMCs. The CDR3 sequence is CSARASSGISYNEQFF. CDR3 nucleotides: TGCAGTGCTCGCGCATCTAGCGGTATTTCCTACAATGAGCAGTTCTTC.